The present TCR beta chain was sequenced within a study of shared clonotypes between healthy human individuals (dated by TCRdb to about 2020). About the full investigation: A couple of women and a few men aged 18 to 49 years were included in the cohort. To estimate repertoire size and how much clonotypes are shared between individuals, the study performed deep sequencing of blood TCR repertoires from roughly five healthy adults. Per donor, three plates each were used for CD4 naive and CD4 memory, two for CD8 naive, and one for CD8 memory. Libraries were prepared and TCR repertoires were sequenced by different laboratories using diverse techniques, in order to increase sequencing depth and limit assay-specific biases. Per donor, leukapheresis produced somewhere between about 0.85 and 9.5 billion PBMCs.

For this clone: What this receptor recognizes is not known. Per-base quality was not reported, and no clone a single base away is much larger than it.

CD8 naive samples consisted of CD45RO-negative cells that were positively selected for CCR7, yielding a CD45RA+CCR7+ population without TemRA cells. Healthy HIV-negative adults with no recently reported acute infections or vaccinations were included as donors. Every donor was a Caucasian adult residing in Nashville, Tennessee, USA. After blood collection by leukapheresis, PBMCs were isolated using Ficoll-Histopaque density gradient centrifugation and then cryopreserved in the vapor phase of liquid nitrogen. Analytical flow cytometry was used to check the purity and quantity of every magnetically sorted T cell population. Genomic DNA was isolated from each sorted fraction and quantified by UV absorbance on a Nanodrop 2000c. The research as a whole found: Even with the large sequencing depth, rarefaction of the sorted-subset datasets indicated that sequencing was incomplete. Estimated clonotype richness was generally larger for naive than for memory subsets. Sharing across a handful of donors was observed for around 5% of naive CD4, 3% to 3.5% of naive CD8, around 2.5% of memory CD4, and roughly 0.43% of memory CD8 clonotypes. Higher generation probabilities were observed for clonotypes shared by all four sorted-subset donors than for non-shared clonotypes. Because the study included only a small number of donors, the genetic and exposure-history diversity represented was limited. Pairwise subsampling indicated that sequencing depth was expected to affect the degree of clonotype sharing among donors. Sampling was restricted to blood, and TCR repertoires in tissue are likely to differ from TCR repertoires in blood.

Using the deep immunoSEQ assay, TCR CDR3 regions were amplified from genomic DNA by multiplex PCR. Extracted genomic DNA from each cell subset was distributed evenly across all wells of several immunoSEQ 96-well plates, and each plate was treated as a replicate. For sorted subsets, roughly 200 ng of genomic DNA, equivalent to about 30,000 T cell genomes, went into each replicate PCR. Purified libraries were measured with a Qubit 3.0 fluorometer, size-checked on a Bioanalyzer 2100, and measured again with the KAPA Library Quantification kit. A separate single-read 150-cycle Illumina NextSeq 550 flow cell was used to sequence each immunoSEQ 96-well plate. From the authors' description of their analysis: The immunoSEQ output contained only junctional sequences without quality scores, so filtering could not match that applied to full-length reads. To assign V/J genes and CDR3, sequences were annotated against IMGT germline references using PyIR, a Python wrapper for IgBLAST v1.9. Reads with weak V/J assignments (E-value above 1e-6), missing CDR3, stop codons, out-of-frame junctions, or ambiguous translated residues were removed. V3J clonotypes were defined as sequences sharing the same inferred V gene, J gene, and CDR3 amino acid sequence. Percentage overlap between repertoires was computed as shared unique clonotypes divided by the size of the smaller repertoire. Richness of each repertoire was evaluated using RTK rarefaction, the Chao1 estimator, and Recon v2.1 estimates of unobserved clonotypes. For all TCRbeta clonotypes obtained by the gDNA method from four donors, generation probabilities were computed with OLGA. TCRdb carries this immuneACCESS record with in-frame sequences only. Its versions omit some clonotypes, under half of them owing to an unresolved V gene in the studies checked, with the rest unexplained. The V and J calls and clone size are taken from that table; D and trimming were inferred from the DNA. Counted in this sample were about 2 million clones; less than 95% of them appeared once. Clones ranked in the top ten supply roughly 1% of the sample.

Reading from cysteine to phenylalanine, the CDR3 counts 16 amino acids. Here the CDR3 DNA is all that survives: 48 bases in frame from base 1. V is pruned by 5 bases and J by 1 base, leaving 11 bases of the junction without a gene match. According to the germline V gene, CDR1 reads SGHDT and CDR2 reads YYEEEE. What was sequenced was naive CD8+ T cells sorted from blood. The cell subset or site label corresponds to: CD45RA+CCR7+. This chain is built from TRBV5-6 and TRBJ2-5; 7 central bases correspond to TRBD2. This receptor was taken from a man aged 18 to 30 in good health. The DNA is TGTGCCAGCAGGCTTCAACTAGCGCCAGGCCAAGAGACCCAGTACTTC. This codes for CASRLQLAPGQETQYF.